This T cell receptor beta chain originates from a study of blood T cell repertoires in COVID-19 (dated by TCRdb to 2019 to 2021). For context, the study as a whole: Collaborator samples came from the United States, Italy and Spain and covered acute and convalescent phases of COVID-19. The prospective study material was composed of cDNA or gDNA derived from T cells, B-cell-depleted T cells, or PBMCs. The dataset comprised deeply sampled blood TCRbeta repertoires from subjects exposed to, actively infected with, or recovered from COVID-19. Samples were obtained from the ongoing ImmuneRACE study (first 160 participants) and from some 1,200 subjects provided by 6 global collaborators. Nearly every sample came with metadata listing a de-identified subject ID, COVID-19 status, age in years and sex. Where available, HLA class I and class II types were obtained from metadata supplied by the sample provider rather than from assay-based typing. The repertoires were made available in a free public database intended to serve as a resource for research on the immune response to SARS-CoV-2.

Comments on this clone: Its antigen has not been determined. It has no much larger one-base neighbor in the sample; base qualities were not kept.

V gives up 4 bases and J gives up 3 bases, and the segment between their germline ends measures 15 bases. Taken from cysteine to phenylalanine, the CDR3 has 15 residues. The sequence is cut down to CDR3 DNA, 45 bases in frame from base 1. Looking up the germline V gene yields CDR1 SGHAT and CDR2 FQNNGV. The paper as a whole reports these results and caveats: The amount of clinical and demographic metadata varied by source and participant and was provided uncurated.

The collaborating institutions used their own protocols to collect whole blood in K2EDTA tubes. For TCRbeta analysis, collaborators shipped samples as frozen whole blood, isolated PBMCs, or DNA extracted from either of those sample types. The immunoSEQ Assay, a bias-controlled multiplex PCR, was used to amplify TCRbeta CDR3 regions from genomic DNA. In the source study's methods: The number of nucleated cells in each sample was estimated by amplification of reference gene primers within the assay. To quantify the absolute abundance of each unique TCRbeta CDR3 rearrangement, sequence reads were collapsed and filtered. For each sample, productive Simpson clonality was calculated as the square root of Simpson's diversity index across productive rearrangements. The table was pulled from immuneACCESS by TCRdb, which kept in-frame rearrangements only. Such tables lose some clones; where checked, under half of the loss comes from unresolved V genes, and the rest has no known cause. That table furnishes V, J and clone size, whereas the DNA furnished D and trimming. The sample profile shows about 200,000 clones; roughly nine tenths of them were found once. The ten largest account for about 2.2% of the sample.

Recombination connected TRBV11-2 to TRBJ2-5; matching of 6 bases hints at TRBD1 as the D gene. The sequence was collected from a woman aged 50 to 65 with acute or convalescent COVID-19. The sample taken for sequencing was peripheral blood. Here the CDR3 is given as CASSSVQGSKETQYF. The sequenced DNA: TGTGCCAGCAGCTCGGTGCAGGGGTCCAAAGAGACCCAGTACTTC.